This is a list of T cell receptor beta chains from one sample in a study of cytomegalovirus exposure and HLA in healthy donors. The protocol was immunoSEQ multiplex PCR, while the TCRdb copy is restricted to in-frame clones and leaves out a portion. The sample lists about 130,000 clones, 72% occurring once. Sequencing used PBMCs. Source of these receptors: a man over 45 in good health and CMV-seropositive. Both conserved end residues are part of each CDR3. The D gene is left open where the match is weak.

TRBD2,TRBV6-1,TRBJ2-1,CASSPGLSNEQFF
TRBD1,TRBV6-5,TRBJ2-2,CASSYGRQGAGELFF
TRBD2,TRBV27,TRBJ2-3,CASSSSGRALF
.,TRBV6-6,TRBJ2-1,CASTGSSYNEQFF
TRBD1,TRBV15,TRBJ1-1,CATSRHRGTGGTEAFF
TRBD1,TRBV19,TRBJ1-3,CASSMGQGVYF
.,TRBV7-3,TRBJ2-7,CASSTLWGSPYEQYF
.,TRBV7-9,TRBJ2-7,CASSLSVRDSSAYEQYF
.,TRBV7-9,TRBJ1-2,CASSSTWTDPSYGYTF
TRBD1,TRBV7-2,TRBJ1-4,CASSLGQGVEEKLFF
TRBD1,TRBV15,TRBJ1-4,CATSRAQGATNEKLFF
.,TRBV4-3,TRBJ2-2,CASSQEGRGTGELFF
TRBD2,TRBV9,TRBJ2-3,CASSVGRTSGTDTQYF
.,TRBV11-3,TRBJ1-1,CASSLTGTNTEAFF
.,TRBV5-6,TRBJ2-1,CASSVDFYNEQFF
TRBD1,TRBV27,TRBJ1-5,CASSHRGGNQPQHF
.,TRBV18,TRBJ1-1,CASSRGGTEAFF
.,TRBV9,TRBJ2-7,CASSVDLDQGHEQYF
.,TRBV4-2,TRBJ1-1,CASSQPGPYTEAFF
TRBD1,TRBV28,TRBJ2-3,CASSFSSLQGSSTDTQYF
.,TRBV4-1,TRBJ1-2,CASSLPSDSPNYGYTF
TRBD2,TRBV27,TRBJ2-7,CASSARGGAYEQYF
TRBD1,TRBV7-2,TRBJ1-1,CASSSRGFGTEAFF
.,TRBV5-7,TRBJ1-3,CASSLWGRTGNTIYF
TRBD1,TRBV19,TRBJ1-4,CASSIPRTGRNEKLFF
TRBD1,TRBV7-3,TRBJ2-3,CASSLTGDTQYF
.,TRBV6-5,TRBJ2-5,CAPLEETQYF
TRBD1,TRBV7-2,TRBJ2-6,CASSSGTGVTGANVLTF
.,TRBV18,TRBJ2-3,CASSPQSRRDTQYF
.,TRBV7-2,TRBJ2-7,CASSFDNSYYEQYF
.,TRBV10-1,TRBJ1-1,CASKGQGTNTEAFF
TRBD2,TRBV11-2,TRBJ2-1,CASSLGLTPPYNEQFF
TRBD2,TRBV5-1,TRBJ2-1,CASSSSAGVYNEQFF
TRBD2,TRBV2,TRBJ2-3,CASRGTSVGTDTQYF
.,TRBV19,TRBJ1-1,CASSIRVGRGNTEAFF
.,TRBV4-1,TRBJ1-1,CASSQDQVLNTEAFF
TRBD2,TRBV19,TRBJ2-3,CASSSWTSRYTDTQYF
.,TRBV5-4,TRBJ2-3,CASSLEGPRGDTQYF
.,TRBV6-1,TRBJ1-3,CASSEAWAGDNTIYF
TRBD1,TRBV7-9,TRBJ2-5,CASIRDSLGETQYF
TRBD1,TRBV5-1,TRBJ2-7,CASSLDRGRTEQYF
.,TRBV27,TRBJ1-1,CASSWGGRNTEAFF
.,TRBV16,TRBJ2-1,CASSQYGSPYNEQFF
.,TRBV29-1,TRBJ2-1,CSVEISTGLTYNEQFF
TRBD1,TRBV10-1,TRBJ1-2,CASSPGQGVYGYTF
TRBD2,TRBV5-1,TRBJ2-1,CASTSGTSGYNEQFF
.,TRBV7-9,TRBJ2-7,CASSLGQPYEQYF
.,TRBV6-5,TRBJ1-2,CASSYGQGFYGYTF
.,TRBV7-2,TRBJ2-1,CASSLELILNEQFF
TRBD1,TRBV6-6,TRBJ1-1,CASSYFRDSPNTEAFF
TRBD1,TRBV6-5,TRBJ2-7,CASSYGTGNYEQYF
.,TRBV5-6,TRBJ2-7,CASSRTVLTYEQYF
.,TRBV6-1,TRBJ1-2,CASSVDSYGYTF
TRBD2,TRBV18,TRBJ2-1,CASSPSGLERNEQFF
.,TRBV15,TRBJ1-2,CATSRGGGLGGYGYTF
TRBD2,TRBV2,TRBJ2-5,CASSLSGRAAETQYF
.,TRBV7-9,TRBJ1-2,CASSSAGQMSYGYTF
TRBD2,TRBV19,TRBJ2-2,CASSSRLAGMISNTGELFF
TRBD1,TRBV10-3,TRBJ2-7,CAISGPTGGFEQYF
.,TRBV18,TRBJ1-5,CASSPLRKDSNSNQPQHF